This TCR beta chain was sequenced during a study of cytomegalovirus exposure and HLA in healthy donors. Use of 60 Vbeta and 13 Jbeta primers characterized the PCR. Method: immunoSEQ multiplex PCR; TCRdb's copy keeps in-frame clones and lacks some. The table lists about 160,000 clones. Per the germline V gene, CDR1 is MNHEY and CDR2 is SMNVEV (reference sequence). The ends lost 9 bases at V and 4 bases at J; junction bases unmatched: 11. The CDR3 runs 17 residues. The rearrangement uses TRBV27 and TRBJ2-6; 11 bases are shared with TRBD2. Sequences were obtained from PBMCs. This receptor was obtained from a woman aged 55-70 years in good health and CMV-seronegative. The CDR3 loop reads CASRLFSGRGGANVLTF. The CDR3, as DNA: TGTGCCAGTAGGCTCTTTAGCGGGAGGGGAGGGGCCAACGTCCTGACTTTC.